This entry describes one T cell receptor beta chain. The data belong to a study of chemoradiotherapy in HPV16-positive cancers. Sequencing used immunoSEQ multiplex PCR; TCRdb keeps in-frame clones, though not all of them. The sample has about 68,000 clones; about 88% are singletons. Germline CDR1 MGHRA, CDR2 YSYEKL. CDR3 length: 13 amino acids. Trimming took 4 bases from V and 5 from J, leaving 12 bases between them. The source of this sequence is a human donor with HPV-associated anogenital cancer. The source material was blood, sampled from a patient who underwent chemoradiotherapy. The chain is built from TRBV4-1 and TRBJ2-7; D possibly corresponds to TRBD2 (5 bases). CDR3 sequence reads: CASSRPSGDEQYF. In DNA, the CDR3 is TGCGCCAGCAGCCGGCCTTCCGGGGACGAGCAGTACTTC.